This TCR beta chain derives from a study of technical replicates of blood from several donors. Clones were sequenced by immunoSEQ multiplex PCR, and TCRdb holds only the in-frame ones, with some missing. The sample records about 85,000 clones, about 94% being singletons. This CDR3 has 16 amino acids. The trim removed 0 bases at V and 7 bases at J, leaving 10 bases unmatched. Germline loops: CDR1 SGHDT, CDR2 YYEEEE. The clonotype originates from a human donor in good health. The specimen was T cells isolated from PBMCs. The V and J genes are TRBV5-6 and TRBJ2-1, with 7 positions matching TRBD2. This chain's CDR3 is CASSLASREAGNEQFF. In DNA, the CDR3 is TGTGCCAGCAGCTTGGCCTCTCGGGAGGCAGGTAATGAGCAGTTCTTC.